The 6 T cell receptor beta chains below come from one sample, sequenced in a study of cytomegalovirus exposure and HLA in healthy donors. The PCR ran on 60 Vbeta and 13 Jbeta primers. The table came from immunoSEQ multiplex PCR; TCRdb's copy has only in-frame clones and leaves some out. The sample comprises roughly 130,000 clones, about 80% of which are singletons, and about 1.8% rests with the top ten. Source material: PBMCs. These TCRs come from a woman aged 50 to 60 in good health and CMV-seronegative.

The V gene is TRBV6-1, the J gene TRBJ1-4; D is possibly TRBD1 (5 bases). V was pared by 4 bases and J by 5 bases, with 8 bases between. Germline V gives CDR1 MNHNS, CDR2 SASEGT. This CDR3 is 13 amino acids long. CDR3 sequence: CASSGRQNEKLFF. DNA of the CDR3: TGTGCCAGCAGTGGTCGACAGAATGAAAAACTGTTTTTT.

This clone appeared a single time. The rearrangement links TRBV9 to TRBJ1-2, with D tentatively TRBD1 (5 bases). Deletions cut 6 bases from V and 5 bases from J, with 8 bases between. Germline V lookup: CDR1 SGDLS, CDR2 YYNGEE. This CDR3 region has 11 residues. This CDR3 reads CASKQAYGYTF. CDR3 coding DNA: TGTGCCAGCAAACAGGCATATGGCTACACCTTC. Full variable domain (rest looked up from reference TRBV9 and TRBJ1-2): DSGVTQTPKHLITATGQRVTLRCSPRSGDLSVYWYQQSLDQGLQFLIQYYNGEERAKGNILERFSAQQFPDLHSELNLSSLELGDSALYFCASKQAYGYTFGSGTRLTVV.

This clone appeared a single time. The V and J genes are TRBV10-3 and TRBJ1-1; 10 bases fit TRBD1. The CDR3 loop spans 15 amino acids. Germline V CDR1 and CDR2: ENHRY, SYGVKD. J lost 0 bases, V lost 6 bases, and 4 bases had no gene match. The CDR3 nucleotides read TGTGCCATCAGCCCGGGACAGGGGATGAACACTGAAGCTTTCTTT. Encoded protein: CAISPGQGMNTEAFF.

The rearrangement joins TRBV5-1 to TRBJ1-1; D unclear. The CDR3 is made up of 13 amino acids. V was pared by 4 bases and J by 1 base, with 8 bases between. Germline lookup yields CDR1 SGHRS and CDR2 YFSETQ. The CDR3 DNA sequence: TGCGCCAGCAGCAAAACAAGGAACACTGAAGCTTTCTTT. The encoded protein is CASSKTRNTEAFF.

This clone was counted between two and nine times. The J gene is TRBJ2-7, the V gene TRBV14; 8 positions match TRBD2. The V gene end was trimmed by 2 bases and the J gene end by 4 bases; junction bases not matched to a gene: 7. Per the germline V gene, CDR1 is SGHDN and CDR2 is FVKESK. CDR3 size: 15 residues. CDR3 residues: CASSQRTGGPYEQYF. The DNA of the CDR3 is TGTGCCAGCAGCCAACGCACGGGGGGGCCTTACGAGCAGTACTTC.

Details on this clone: One end of the junction is discordant with germline, which a read error may explain. This chain uses TRBV6-1 with TRBJ1-5, with a weak D call TRBD1 (6 bases). Germline V CDR1 and CDR2: MNHNS, SASEGT. This CDR3 comprises 14 residues. The CDR3 here is CASNYQGSNQPQNF. The DNA for the CDR3 is TGTGCCAGCAATTATCAGGGGAGCAATCAGCCCCAGAATTTT.